This T cell receptor (beta chain) derives from a study of cytomegalovirus exposure and HLA in healthy donors (dated by TCRdb to 2016 to 2017). For the study in its entirety: An earlier analysis of approximately 590 of the donors reported about 250 Gb of sequence data and around 110 million unique TCR beta sequences from about 200 million T cells. An early release covering 550 to 700 HLA-typed donors comprised about 290 gigabases of sequencing data and tens of millions of unique TCR sequences. Among the approximately 400 genotyped donors, about 85% belonged to the genetic ancestry cluster associated with self-reported Caucasian donors. The study aimed to test whether cataloging public T cell receptors could reveal signatures of past pathogen exposure. Using immunosequencing, the study profiled T cell repertoires from about 620 subjects and related those repertoires to cytomegalovirus serostatus. Besides the first cohort of hundreds of subjects, a separate validation cohort made up of around 120 different subjects was used. To predict cytomegalovirus infection status, the study combined high-throughput TCR immunosequencing, statistical association of individual TCRs with disease status, and machine learning. A later analysis re-analyzed previously published TCR beta repertoires from 550 to 700 donors and added high-resolution HLA genotyping to study TCR occurrence patterns. Rather than using new phenotypic data, the later analysis identified candidate immune exposures from TCR beta sequences and from how often those sequences occurred across donors. An earlier analysis of around 580 of the donors used high-throughput TCR beta sequencing to judge whether each TCR beta V gene segment behaved as functional or pseudogenic. Donor age, sex, ethnicity and CMV serostatus were collected together with the repertoire data. Genome-wide SNP genotypes for about 65% of the 666 donors were used in a later genetic analysis, which treated that subset as a discovery cohort. Every discovery cohort repertoire had been produced on one sequencing platform. Both class I and class II loci were covered by HLA typing, at four-digit resolution. Typing coverage differed by locus: A, B, C, DRB1 and DQB1 were typed in roughly 620-640 donors, DQA1 in around 500, DPA1 in around 600, and DPB1 in just under 490. Because of strong linkage in the cohort, four or five DR-DQ haplotypes were treated as single units for association and clustering. Among some 410 genotyped donors of the cohort, an average of approximately 200,000 unique TCR beta nucleotide sequences was sequenced per donor, of which 15% to 20% were non-productive. Results and caveats for the whole study, not just this receptor: In a later genetic analysis, fewer N-insertions in productive TCRs were reported among donors in an Asian-associated ancestry cluster than the approximately 630-donor mean. Three of the identified cytomegalovirus-associated TCR beta chains were confirmed in vitro to be specific for cytomegalovirus antigens. Assigning TCR associations to individual alleles was difficult when HLA alleles, especially DR and DQ, strongly co-occurred. An earlier analysis of approximately 540 of the donors showed that most TCR beta V segments appeared in productive rearrangements either about 87% or about 30% of the time, which broadly matched IMGT annotations. Fewer than 20 rarely observed V segments, including chromosome 9 orphons, were excluded from the earlier analysis of a few hundred of the donors because counts were too low. Because HLA typing was unavailable for some donors at each locus, only the typed subset was used in association tests. The study gave a list of some 150 TCR beta chains associated with cytomegalovirus. Linkage disequilibrium might explain the correlated functional status among segregating V segments, but an unknown experimental factor could not be excluded. According to a later analysis, most CMV-associated TCR beta chains appeared to be HLA-restricted, and the HLA associations seemed to be driven largely by CMV exposure. Some IMGT-functional V segments, including TRBV6-2 and TRBV6-3, could not be distinguished by the 87-base-pair reads and were therefore excluded. Cytomegalovirus status was reported to be diagnosed by the classifier with high specificity and sensitivity in both the original and validation cohorts. A further reported finding was that TCR beta sequences accurately predicted the HLA-A and HLA-B alleles for most subjects in the first cohort. According to a later analysis, parvovirus B19, influenza, CMV and Epstein-Barr virus appeared linked to several top co-occurrence clusters. A later analysis associated about 17,000 TCR beta sequences with specific HLA alleles at a false discovery rate of 0.05. For the cohort, immune exposure information was limited to CMV serostatus. It was suggested by the authors that the approach could potentially be generalized to other disease states and immunological phenotypes. The presence/absence analyses assumed that sequencing depth was roughly uniform across donors, and that assumption may not be true. The cohort was sequenced for TCR beta chains only, and without alpha or paired-chain data the features that could be detected were limited. In a later analysis, the rate of TCR association differed among HLA loci, with DRB1 alleles having the most associated TCRs and HLA-C alleles having the fewest. V-gene and J-gene trimming of TCR beta chains was associated with a missense DCLRE1C variant in a later genetic analysis, and the association was replicated in an independent cohort. Most TCR sequences were seen in very few donors, while some public TCRs were found in many individuals. In a later analysis, HLA-associated TCR beta chains were found to be more clonally expanded and to have lower generation probabilities than equally common non-associated chains. A group of highly shared sequence variants was considered likely to be a technical artifact of the sequencing pipeline.

This clone has only one observation. Its recognized antigen is unknown. No base quality values were provided; no much bigger clone lies one nucleotide off. There are 16 amino acids in the CDR3, from cysteine to phenylalanine inclusive. The entry retains the CDR3 DNA only, 48 bases that are in frame from base 1. In the germline V gene (reference sequence), CDR1 corresponds to SGHNT and CDR2 to YYREEE. Trimming removed 0 bases from V and 7 bases from J; the gene matches leave 10 bases unexplained. The cohort consisted of 666 healthy bone marrow donors. At the time of sampling, all cohort members were nominally healthy, though unrecorded immune exposures were likely present. The donor tested CMV seropositive and was one of the 289 seropositive cohort members. A peripheral blood sample was collected from each donor, and TCR beta sequencing was performed on peripheral blood mononuclear cells. Genomic DNA extraction from the blood cell samples was performed with the Qiagen DNeasy Blood Extraction Kit.

Library preparation used the immunoSEQ multiplex PCR assay. For the multiplex PCR, a mixture combining 60 forward primers for TCR Vbeta segments and 13 reverse primers for TCR Jbeta segments was used. The CDR3 region of rearranged TCR beta genes was amplified from genomic DNA with a multiplex PCR assay. Amplified TCR beta libraries were sequenced as 87-base-pair reads on the Illumina HiSeq System. Per the source publication's procedure: Across the 700 or so repertoires, a later analysis counted 80 million or so unique TCR beta chains, roughly 11 million of which were shared by at least two donors. Raw reads were error-corrected and collapsed into unique sequences with a nearest-neighbor algorithm that merged closely related sequences to remove PCR and sequencing errors. CDR3 sequences were aligned to IMGT reference sequences to assign V, D and J gene segments. Each retained sequence needed at least a six-nucleotide match to both a V gene segment and a J gene segment. A rearrangement was called productive if the CDR3 had no stop codons and remained in frame with V and J, and every other rearrangement was called non-productive. Following IMGT convention, CDR3 was defined as the stretch from the second conserved V-encoded cysteine to the conserved J-encoded phenylalanine. In an earlier analysis of approximately 500 of the donors, sequences lacking an unambiguous match to a single V gene segment were excluded. In an earlier analysis of around 590 of the donors, a V segment was called functional when productive rearrangements were above 56.7%, and segregating when the standard deviation between donors exceeded 5%. A statistical classification framework was built for diagnosing cytomegalovirus status from the catalog of TCR beta chain sequences. A later analysis assigned V and J genes by comparing TCR nucleotide sequences with IMGT/GENE-DB human TR gene sequences. A later analysis assigned CDR3 sequences and most-parsimonious VDJ recombination scenarios with the TCRdist pipeline. In a later analysis, every TCR beta chain was defined by the combination of its CDR3 amino acid sequence and its V-gene family, and reads without a unique V-gene family were dropped. A later analysis removed over 500 highly shared, low-generation-probability nucleotide sequences to deal with suspected cross-contamination and a sequencing artifact. For each public chain, a later analysis derived a clonal expansion index from normalized ranks of inferred template counts within each repertoire. In a later analysis, generation probabilities were computed using a VDJ recombination model fitted to out-of-frame rearrangements, and the results were checked against IGoR. Hypergeometric tests were used in a later analysis to score TCR-TCR, TCR-HLA and TCR-CMV co-occurrence, with a repertoire-size bias correction applied to the TCR pairs. To estimate false discovery rates, a later analysis permuted the HLA or CMV assignments 20 times. In a later analysis, co-occurring TCRs were grouped using DBSCAN, and TCRdist sequence similarity was added for clustering within HLA-allele-positive subsets. Co-occurrence clustering excluded repertoires with fewer than 30,000 or more than 120,000 public chains, plus five with anomalous nucleotide sharing. TCRdb holds this immuneACCESS table with in-frame rearrangements only. Some clones are missing; in checked studies, unresolved V genes explain under half, and the rest has no known cause. V and J calls and clone size follow that table, whereas D and trimming were derived from the DNA. The sample has over 150,000 clones on record, roughly 80% of them singletons. In total, the top ten clones hold 2.5% to 4% of the sample.

The chain couples TRBV5-4 to TRBJ2-3, and 8 junctional nucleotides match TRBD2. The receptor comes from a woman in her thirties in good health and CMV-seropositive. The sequencing sample was made of PBMCs. The bases are TGTGCCAGCAGCTTGGTAACTAGCGGACTGGGGAATACGCAGTATTTT. The encoded protein is CASSLVTSGLGNTQYF. Outside the CDR3, residues come from the reference TRBV5-4 and TRBJ2-3 proteins, so the full variable domain is: ETGVTQSPTHLIKTRGQQVTLRCSSQSGHNTVSWYQQALGQGPQFIFQYYREEENGRGNFPPRFSGLQFPNYSSELNVNALELDDSALYLCASSLVTSGLGNTQYFGPGTRLTVL.